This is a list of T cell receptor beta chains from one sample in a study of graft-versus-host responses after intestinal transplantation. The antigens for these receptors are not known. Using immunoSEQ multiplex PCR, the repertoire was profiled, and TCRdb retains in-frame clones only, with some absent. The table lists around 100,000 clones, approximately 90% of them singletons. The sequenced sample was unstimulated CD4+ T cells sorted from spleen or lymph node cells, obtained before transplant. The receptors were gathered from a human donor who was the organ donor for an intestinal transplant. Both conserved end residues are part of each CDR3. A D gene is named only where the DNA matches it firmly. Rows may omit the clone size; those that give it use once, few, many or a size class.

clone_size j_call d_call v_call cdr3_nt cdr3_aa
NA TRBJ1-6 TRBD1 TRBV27 TGTGCCAGCAGTCCGAGGACAGGGTCTGGTTTTCCCCTCCACTTT CASSPRTGSGFPLHF
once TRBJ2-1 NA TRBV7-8 TGTGCCAGCAGCATGGGAGGGGGGGTTTATGGTGAGCAGTTCTTC CASSMGGGVYGEQFF
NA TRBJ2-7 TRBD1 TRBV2 TGTGCCAGCATGACAGACAGGGGATATTCCTACGAGCAGTACTTC CASMTDRGYSYEQYF
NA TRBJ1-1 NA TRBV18 TGTGCCAGCTCAATCGGGGGCCCACCTAACACTGAAGCTTTCTTT CASSIGGPPNTEAFF
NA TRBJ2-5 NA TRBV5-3 TGTGCCAGCAGCTTGGTCCTAGGAGGACAAGAGACCCAGTACTTC CASSLVLGGQETQYF
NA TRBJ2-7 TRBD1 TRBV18 TGTGCCAGCTCAGCTGGACAGGAAGCCTACGAGCAGTACTTC CASSAGQEAYEQYF
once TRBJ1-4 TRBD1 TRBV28 TGTGCCAGCAGCCCGGACAGGGGCAATGAAAAACTGTTTTTT CASSPDRGNEKLFF
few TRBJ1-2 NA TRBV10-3 TGTGCCATCAGTGAGGACTATGGCTACACCTTC CAISEDYGYTF
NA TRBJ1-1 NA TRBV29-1 TGCAGCGTTCTTAAGGGGGGTCTGGGAGGTGAAGCTTTCTTT CSVLKGGLGGEAFF
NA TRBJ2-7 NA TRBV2 TGTGCCAGCAGGCGGGATCCAACCTACGAGCAGTACTTC CASRRDPTYEQYF
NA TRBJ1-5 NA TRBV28 TGTGCCAGCAGTCTTACGGCGGGTCAGCCCCAGCATTTT CASSLTAGQPQHF
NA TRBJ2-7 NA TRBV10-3 TGTGCCATCAGGGGGGGGCAGACCTACGAGCAGTACTTC CAIRGGQTYEQYF
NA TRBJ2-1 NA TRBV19 TGTGCCAGTAGTATGATGGCGGGCCACAATGAGCAGTTCTTC CASSMMAGHNEQFF
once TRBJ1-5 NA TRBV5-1 TGCGCCAGCAGCCTTGCGGGACGGGAGGCGGGACAGCCCCAGCATTTT CASSLAGREAGQPQHF
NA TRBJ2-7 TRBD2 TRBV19 TGTGCCAGTAGTAGACTAGCGGGAGGATCCTACGAGCAGTACTTC CASSRLAGGSYEQYF
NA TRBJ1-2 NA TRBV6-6 TGTGCCAGCAGCCCCCCGGGGGAGGGCGGCTACACCTTC CASSPPGEGGYTF
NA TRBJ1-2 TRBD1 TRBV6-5 TGTGCCAGCAGCCGATGGACAGGGAAGTATGGCTACACCTTC CASSRWTGKYGYTF
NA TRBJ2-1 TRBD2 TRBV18 TGTGCCAGCTCACCACCGGTTGGGGGACTAGCGTACAATGAGCAGTTCTTC CASSPPVGGLAYNEQFF
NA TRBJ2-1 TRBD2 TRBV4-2 TGTGCCAGCAGCGAAAGGGAGGGATACAATGAGCAGTTCTTC CASSEREGYNEQFF
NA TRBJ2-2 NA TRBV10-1 TGCGCCAGCAGTGGACCGGGACGGAACACCGGGGAGCTGTTTTTT CASSGPGRNTGELFF
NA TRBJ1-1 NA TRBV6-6 TGTGCCAGCAGCCCGCAAAGAGGAGACATGAACACTGAAGCTTTCTTT CASSPQRGDMNTEAFF
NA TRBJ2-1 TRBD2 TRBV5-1 TGCGCCAGCAGCTTGGTAGCGGGGCCCTACAATGAGCAGTTCTTC CASSLVAGPYNEQFF
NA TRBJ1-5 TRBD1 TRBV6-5 TGTGCCAGCAGTCGGGACAGGGAAGGCAATCAGCCCCAGCATTTT CASSRDREGNQPQHF
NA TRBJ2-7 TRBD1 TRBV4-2 TGTGCCAGCAGCCAGGACAGGGGAGTATACTACGAGCAGTACTTC CASSQDRGVYYEQYF
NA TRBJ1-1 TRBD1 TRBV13 TGTGCCAGCAGACAGGGGACTGAAGCTTTCTTT CASRQGTEAFF
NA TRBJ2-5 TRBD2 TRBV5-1 TGCGCCAGCCAAATTCTAGCGGCCCAAGAGACCCAGTACTTC CASQILAAQETQYF
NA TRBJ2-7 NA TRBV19 TGTGCCAGTAGTACCATGACAGGCCTTTACGAGCAGTACTTC CASSTMTGLYEQYF
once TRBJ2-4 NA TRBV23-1 TGCGCCAGCCCGTGGGCCACCTTC CASPWATF
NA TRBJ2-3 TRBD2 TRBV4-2 TGTGCCAGCAGCCCCGGGACTAGCGGGAACACAGATACGCAGTATTTT CASSPGTSGNTDTQYF
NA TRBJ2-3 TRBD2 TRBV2 TGTGCCAGCACCCCTCGTCGCTCGGCGGGAGATTTCGATACGCAGTATTTT CASTPRRSAGDFDTQYF
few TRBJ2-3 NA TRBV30 TGTGCCTGGAGTGTAGGGATCACAGATACGCAGTATTTT CAWSVGITDTQYF
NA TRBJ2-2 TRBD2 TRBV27 TGTGCCAGCAGTTTAAGGTCGACTAGCGGGAGGCCCGGGGAGCTGTTTTTT CASSLRSTSGRPGELFF
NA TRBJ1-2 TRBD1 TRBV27 TGTGCCAGCAGTTTACCCCGCCAGACAGGGACCTTTAACTATGGCTACACCTTC CASSLPRQTGTFNYGYTF
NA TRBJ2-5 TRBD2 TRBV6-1 TGTGCCAGCAGTGGTGTCTTTGCGGGAGTAGGGGAGACCCAGTACTTC CASSGVFAGVGETQYF
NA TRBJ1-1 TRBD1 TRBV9 TGTGCCAGCAGCGTAGTACCCACAGGGGACACTGAAGCTTTCTTT CASSVVPTGDTEAFF
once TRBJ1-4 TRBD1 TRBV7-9 TGTGCCAGCACCGAGACAGGGCCGGAAAAACTGTTTTTT CASTETGPEKLFF
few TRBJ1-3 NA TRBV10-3 TGTGCCATCAGTGCGGGGACCAGCTCTGGAAACACCATATATTTT CAISAGTSSGNTIYF
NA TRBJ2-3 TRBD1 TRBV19 TGTGCCAGTAGTATCGGGGACAGGGGAACAGATACGCAGTATTTT CASSIGDRGTDTQYF
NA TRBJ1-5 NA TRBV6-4 TGTGCCAGCAGTCGGAGGGAACTACGCAATCAGCCCCAGCATTTT CASSRRELRNQPQHF
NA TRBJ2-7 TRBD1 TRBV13 TGTGCCAGCAGCTTACCTTCGCACAGGGGGCGCTACGAGCAGTACTTC CASSLPSHRGRYEQYF
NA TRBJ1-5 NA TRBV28 TGTGCCAGCAGGTACCCCCTCGGGACGTCTAGCAATCAGCCCCAGCATTTT CASRYPLGTSSNQPQHF
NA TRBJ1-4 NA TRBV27 TGTGCCAGCAGTGTTAGTCCTTTTTTGAGGGGGGCTAAGGAAAAACTGTTTTTT CASSVSPFLRGAKEKLFF
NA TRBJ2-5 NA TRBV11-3 TGTGCCAGCAGCCCGGGACAATCAGGAGTAGAGACCCAGTACTTC CASSPGQSGVETQYF
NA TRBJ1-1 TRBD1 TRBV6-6 TGTGCCAGCAGTAAGCTACAGGGGATGGGCACTGAAGCTTTCTTT CASSKLQGMGTEAFF
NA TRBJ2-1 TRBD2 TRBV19 TGTGCCAGCGGGAGGGTGTACAATGAGCAGTTCTTC CASGRVYNEQFF
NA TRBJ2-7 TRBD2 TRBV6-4 TGTGCCACCCCACTTCCATTGACTAGCGGCTCCTACGAGCAGTACTTC CATPLPLTSGSYEQYF